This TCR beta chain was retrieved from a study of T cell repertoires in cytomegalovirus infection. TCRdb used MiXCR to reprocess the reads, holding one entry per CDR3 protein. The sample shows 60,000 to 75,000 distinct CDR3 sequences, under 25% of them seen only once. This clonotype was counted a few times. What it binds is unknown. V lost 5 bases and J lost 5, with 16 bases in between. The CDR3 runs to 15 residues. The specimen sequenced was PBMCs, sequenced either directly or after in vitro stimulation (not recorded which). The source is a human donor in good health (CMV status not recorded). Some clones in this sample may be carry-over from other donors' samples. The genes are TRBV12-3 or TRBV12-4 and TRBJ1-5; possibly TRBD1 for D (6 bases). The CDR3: CASSDTGLSHQPQHF. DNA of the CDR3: TGTGCCAGCAGTGATACAGGGTTAAGTCATCAGCCCCAGCATTTT.